This T cell receptor (beta chain) was sequenced in a study of blood T cell repertoires in COVID-19. Background on the study: Acute-phase and convalescent COVID-19 samples originated in the United States, Italy and Spain. T cells, B-cell-depleted T cells, or PBMCs supplied cDNA or gDNA.

Original processing methods: From reference gene primer amplification, estimates of nucleated cell counts were derived. The repertoire was sequenced with immunoSEQ multiplex PCR; TCRdb's copy has only in-frame clones and lacks some. V and J calls and clone size are those listed in that table; D and trimming were worked out from the DNA. The table includes roughly 260,000 clones, around 87% detected once. This clone was seen more than once but under ten times. Germline V lookup: CDR1 SGDLS, CDR2 YYNGEE. The junction had 21 bases not matched to a gene; V was cut back by 4 bases and J by 2 bases. The CDR3 covers 22 residues.

V gene TRBV9 combines with J gene TRBJ1-4; 12 bases line up with TRBD1. Sequenced material: peripheral blood. The clonotype was recovered from a woman aged 50 to 65 with acute or convalescent COVID-19. CDR3 DNA: TGTGCCAGCAGCCCCCAGCACCCCCGGGACAGGGGGCGAAAGAGGACTAATGAAAAACTGTTTTTT. Protein: CASSPQHPRDRGRKRTNEKLFF.